The 31 T cell receptor beta chains below all came from one sample that was sequenced in a study of identical twins (dated by TCRdb to 2015 to 2016). Library method: 5' RACE. Sequencing took place on an Illumina HiSeq 2000. Using fastp at Q25 and MiXCR, TCRdb reprocessed the public reads and kept productive beta chains. Rows matching on CDR3 protein sequence are summarized as one entry with the most common DNA and genes. Recorded for this sample are approximately 490,000 distinct CDR3 sequences; more than 20% of them occurred a single time. The ten largest account for around 0.48% of the sample. Another study also made use of these data, one on yellow fever vaccine responses in identical twins.

Material for sequencing was CD4+ T cells sorted from blood. All receptors derive from a woman aged 18-30 years in good health.

This clonotype occurred a few times. This chain links TRBV5-5 with TRBJ1-6; D unresolved. The CDR3 loop spans 14 amino acids. V lost 0 bases and J lost 2, with 3 bases in between. Germline V gives CDR1 SGHKS, CDR2 YYEKEE (reference sequence). CDR3 residues: CASSLDPYNSPLHF. CDR3 DNA: TGTGCCAGCAGCTTGGACCCCTATAATTCACCCCTCCACTTT.

J is TRBJ2-1 and V is TRBV5-1; TRBD1 matches at 9 bases. CDR3 length: 16 residues. Germline CDR1 SGHRS, CDR2 YFSETQ. V trimming: 3 bases; J trimming: 5 bases; junction bases outside the gene matches: 9. The CDR3 is CASSSAWDRVNNEQFF. CDR3 bases: TGCGCCAGCAGCTCTGCCTGGGACAGGGTAAACAATGAGCAGTTCTTC.

This clonotype was counted only a few times. V gene TRBV12-3 or TRBV12-4 combines with J gene TRBJ1-1; 9 nucleotides line up with TRBD1. V shed 8 bases and J 4 bases; nucleotides not matched to a gene: 5. The CDR3 extends over 13 amino acids. The CDR3 region has the DNA TGTGCCAGCGGGACAGGGCCCTCCACTGAAGCTTTCTTT. It codes for CASGTGPSTEAFF.

This clonotype was picked up many times. The chain joins TRBV10-3 to TRBJ2-3; D is possibly TRBD2 (6 bases). Germline-derived CDR1 and CDR2 are ENHRY and SYGVKD. The CDR3 length is 18 residues. The ends were cut back, 4 bases at V and 0 bases at J, with 20 bases in the middle. CDR3 region: CAISGKGAMEGSTDTQYF. The CDR3 DNA reads as TGTGCCATCAGTGGGAAAGGCGCAATGGAGGGAAGCACAGATACGCAGTATTTT.

In its sample, this clonotype was seen many times. Sequence at one end of the junction differs from germline and may be a read error. This chain links TRBV12-3 or TRBV12-4 with TRBJ2-2; maybe TRBD1 (5 bases). This CDR3 comprises 15 residues. The CDR3 coding sequence is TGCGCCAGCAGCTTGTGGGGCGCAAACACCGGGGAGCTGTTTTTT. Translation: CASSLWGANTGELFF.

V is TRBV28 and J is TRBJ2-3, with D possibly matching TRBD2 (5 bases). CDR3 size: 13 residues. CDR1 is MDHEN and CDR2 is SYDVKM in the germline V gene. The V end lost 8 bases, the J end lost 3 bases, and 12 bases lay between the germline ends. CDR3 amino acids: CASRDSRTDTQYF. The CDR3 DNA sequence: TGTGCCAGCCGGGATTCCCGGACAGATACGCAGTATTTT.

The chain employs TRBV7-9 and TRBJ1-1, with a weak D call TRBD1 (6 bases). Trimming took 3 bases from V and 9 from J, leaving 17 bases between them. Per the germline V gene, CDR1 is SEHNR and CDR2 is FQNEAQ (reference sequence). The CDR3 loop spans 14 amino acids. The CDR3, as DNA: TGTGCCAGCAGCTTTCAACAGGGAAGTGCGCAAGCTTTCTTT. It is translated as CASSFQQGSAQAFF.

J is TRBJ2-7 and V is TRBV2; D is unresolved. Germline CDR1 is SNHLY and CDR2 is FYNNEI. Trimming cost V 5 bases and J 0 bases, with 17 bases left between them. This CDR3 contains 16 residues. CDR3 region: CASSQALVFNSYEQYF. The CDR3 region has the DNA TGTGCCAGCAGTCAGGCATTAGTCTTTAACTCCTACGAGCAGTACTTC.

The chain is built from TRBV29-1 and TRBJ2-5; a weak D match, TRBD1 (6 bases). CDR3 length: 15 residues. Trimming pared 5 bases from V and 5 bases from J, leaving 21 bases between. Germline CDR1 is SQVTM and CDR2 is ANQGSEA. The CDR3 sequence is CSVLEIRQAAETQYF. As DNA, the CDR3 is TGCAGCGTTCTAGAGATTAGACAGGCTGCGGAGACCCAGTACTTC.

J is TRBJ2-3 and V is TRBV28; 8 bases agree with TRBD2. The CDR3 extends over 15 amino acids. Germline CDR1 and CDR2: MDHEN and SYDVKM. V was clipped by 3 bases and J by 5 bases; unmatched bases: 7. CDR3 DNA sequence: TGTGCCAGCAGTTTGTTTTCAGCGGGGGTAGATACGCAGTATTTT. Its protein product is CASSLFSAGVDTQYF. Filled out from reference TRBV28 and TRBJ2-3, the complete variable domain reads DVKVTQSSRYLVKRTGEKVFLECVQDMDHENMFWYRQDPGLGLRLIYFSYDVKMKEKGDIPEGYSVSREKKERFSLILESASTNQTSMYLCASSLFSAGVDTQYFGPGTRLTVL.

The chain is built from TRBV10-3 and TRBJ2-1, with TRBD2 matching over 11 bases. Per germline, CDR1 ENHRY and CDR2 SYGVKD. The junction had 13 bases not matched to a gene; V was cut back by 6 bases and J by 0 bases. The CDR3 loop spans 19 amino acids. The CDR3, as DNA: TGTGCCATCAGGAGACCCGGGACTAGCGGCTCCAACTCCTACAATGAGCAGTTCTTC. Translated, it gives CAIRRPGTSGSNSYNEQFF.

V usage is TRBV24-1 and J usage is TRBJ2-6; a weak D match, TRBD2 (6 bases). The germline V and J ends were trimmed by 5 bases and 2 bases, with 15 bases remaining between them. CDR1 and CDR2 from the germline V gene are KGHDR and SFDVKD. The CDR3 covers 17 residues. The CDR3 here is CATSAAGGKPGANVLTF. The CDR3 bases are TGTGCCACCAGTGCCGCCGGGGGTAAGCCTGGGGCCAACGTCCTGACTTTC.

The chain carries TRBV18 and TRBJ2-5; TRBD2 is a possible D gene (5 bases). The CDR3 runs 14 residues. Germline CDR1 and CDR2: KGHSH and LQKENI. V lost 3 bases to trimming and J lost 5 bases, with 13 bases between them. The CDR3 DNA sequence: TGTGCCAGCTCACCCTTCGGAGGCCGGGAGACCCAGTACTTC. Protein product: CASSPFGGRETQYF.

There are many counts of this clonotype. The V gene is TRBV5-1, the J gene TRBJ2-7; 9 bases align to TRBD1. Germline lookup yields CDR1 SGHRS and CDR2 YFSETQ. The CDR3 sequence is 18 residues long. The ends lost 4 bases at V and 6 bases at J; junction bases unmatched: 20. This CDR3 is CASSLHRDRVEGFSEQYV. In DNA, the CDR3 is TGCGCCAGCAGCCTCCACCGGGACAGGGTAGAAGGCTTCTCCGAGCAGTACGTC.

This clonotype was seen more than once but under ten times. The V call is TRBV5-6, the J call TRBJ2-3; D unresolved. Germline V CDR1 and CDR2: SGHDT, YYEEEE. V lost 7 bases, J lost 2 bases, and 11 bases lay in between. The CDR3 sequence is 13 residues long. The CDR3 sequence: CASGVTDTDTQYF. CDR3 DNA sequence: TGTGCCAGCGGAGTCACCGACACAGATACGCAGTATTTT.

V gene TRBV7-9 combines with J gene TRBJ1-1; D is perhaps TRBD1 (6 bases). V was cut by 4 bases and J by 4 bases, with 16 bases left in between. Germline V gene lookup returns CDR1 SEHNR and CDR2 FQNEAQ (reference sequence). The CDR3 covers 15 residues. Here the CDR3 DNA reads TGTGCCAGCAGCTCGCACAGGGCAGGAGGCACTGAAGCTTTCTTT. The encoded protein is CASSSHRAGGTEAFF.

The chain recombines TRBV2 with TRBJ1-1; D gene ambiguous. V gave up 5 bases and J gave up 6 bases, with 13 bases separating them. Per germline, CDR1 SNHLY and CDR2 FYNNEI. CDR3 length: 13 residues. The CDR3 loop is CASSISTWAEAFF. The CDR3 region has the DNA TGTGCCAGCAGTATTTCGACGTGGGCTGAAGCTTTCTTT.

The chain carries TRBV15 and TRBJ1-6; the D gene is possibly TRBD1 (6 bases). The V end was cut by 6 bases, the J end by 8 bases, with 20 bases between. This CDR3 comprises 16 residues. Per germline, CDR1 LNHNV and CDR2 YYDKDF (reference sequence). CDR3 coding DNA: TGTGCCACCAGTACCGCCTGGGGGGGCGGGGATTCACCCCTCCACTTT. It translates to CATSTAWGGGDSPLHF.

The V gene is TRBV7-9, the J gene TRBJ2-5; D is perhaps TRBD1 or TRBD2 (6 bases each). The CDR3 contains 13 residues. Germline lookup yields CDR1 SEHNR and CDR2 FQNEAQ (reference sequence). Deletions cut 5 bases from V and 4 bases from J, with 11 bases between. CDR3 in DNA: TGTGCCAGCAGCCAGGGGAGGCGAGAGACCCAGTACTTC. Translating it yields CASSQGRRETQYF.

V is TRBV20-1 and J is TRBJ2-1; 8 bases match TRBD2. The CDR3 is 16 residues long. CDR1 and CDR2 (germline): DFQATT, SNEGSKA (reference sequence). Trimming took 0 bases from V and 3 from J; bases not matched to a gene: 7. The CDR3: CSARDWGSGDYNEQFF. In nucleotides, the CDR3 is TGCAGTGCTAGAGATTGGGGTAGCGGGGACTACAATGAGCAGTTCTTC.

This clonotype was picked up a small number of times. The DNA for the CDR3 is TGTGCCAGCAGCTCACAGGGGTTCGCGTCCTACGAGCAGTACTTC. This sequence encodes CASSSQGFASYEQYF. J is TRBJ2-7 and V is TRBV6-1, with 7 positions matching TRBD1. J gave up 1 base and V 6 bases, and 9 bases lay outside the gene matches. Germline V lookup: CDR1 MNHNS, CDR2 SASEGT. This CDR3 has 15 residues.

This clonotype was seen many times. The rearrangement joins TRBV7-2 to TRBJ2-7, with D possibly being TRBD2 (5 bases). The germline V gene encodes CDR1 SGHTA and CDR2 FQGNSA. With 4 bases removed from V and 6 bases from J, the gap between germline ends came to 13 bases. The CDR3 consists of 13 residues. The CDR3 DNA reads as TGTGCCAGCAGCTCCATAGATCGGGGCGAGCAGTACTTC. Protein product: CASSSIDRGEQYF.

V gene TRBV4-2 combines with J gene TRBJ2-1, with 10 bases that match TRBD2. The length of the CDR3 is 20 residues. The junction had 11 bases not matched to a gene; V was cut back by 0 bases and J by 0 bases. CDR1 is LGHNA, CDR2 YNFKEQ, per germline. The CDR3 DNA reads TGTGCCAGCAGCCAAGATAGAAGACAGACTAGCGGGCTCTCCTACAATGAGCAGTTCTTC. Translation gives CASSQDRRQTSGLSYNEQFF.

This clonotype came up many times. V and J are TRBV7-2 and TRBJ1-4; D unclear. With 3 bases removed from V and 6 bases from J, the gap between germline ends came to 17 bases. The length of the CDR3 is 16 residues. Germline V gene lookup returns CDR1 SGHTA and CDR2 FQGNSA. The CDR3 protein is CASSFSGRGPYEKLFF. Here the CDR3 DNA reads TGTGCCAGCAGCTTTTCGGGCCGCGGGCCCTATGAAAAACTGTTTTTT. Full variable domain (remainder filled in from reference TRBV7-2 and TRBJ1-4): GAGVSQSPSNKVTEKGKDVELRCDPISGHTALYWYRQSLGQGLEFLIYFQGNSAPDKSGLPSDRFSAERTGGSVSTLTIQRTQQEDSAVYLCASSFSGRGPYEKLFFGSGTQLSVL.

This clonotype was detected a few times. The chain combines TRBV6-5 with TRBJ1-2, with D maybe TRBD1 (5 bases). CDR1 and CDR2 (germline): MNHEY, SVGAGI. With 2 bases removed from V and 8 bases from J, the gap between germline ends came to 12 bases. The CDR3 totals 13 residues. DNA of the CDR3: TGTGCCAGCAGTTACAGGAGGGGTCGGGGCTACACCTTC. Amino acids: CASSYRRGRGYTF.

On this clonotype: Since the CDR3 does not end with the conserved phenylalanine or tryptophan, this likely comes from a read error. The chain has TRBV7-9 and TRBJ2-1; TRBD2 matches at 8 bases. Germline values: CDR1 SEHNR, CDR2 FQNEAQ (reference sequence). There are 15 residues in the CDR3. The V and J ends lost 7 bases and 8 bases, in that order; junction bases with no gene match: 13. The CDR3 protein is CASTTGSGSVYEQFL. CDR3 DNA: TGTGCCAGCACCACCGGGAGCGGGAGTGTGTATGAGCAGTTCTTG.

The chain carries TRBV3-1 and TRBJ2-5; D uncertain. The CDR3 is 16 amino acids. The V and J ends lost 0 bases and 2 bases respectively, with 13 bases between them. Germline V gene lookup returns CDR1 LGHDT and CDR2 YNNKEL (reference sequence). Here the CDR3 reads CASSQDSGLQQETQYF. The CDR3 nucleotides read TGTGCCAGCAGCCAAGATTCCGGGTTACAACAAGAGACCCAGTACTTC.

This clonotype came up a few times. The rearrangement joins TRBV12-3 or TRBV12-4 to TRBJ1-1, with TRBD1 as a possible D gene (6 bases). V lost 5 bases to trimming and J lost 5 bases, with 15 bases between them. There are 14 residues in the CDR3. The CDR3 region has the DNA TGTGCCAGCAGTACCACAGGGCGTGTTACTGAAGCTTTCTTT. Its protein product is CASSTTGRVTEAFF.

The chain uses TRBV6-6 and TRBJ1-2; D gene unclear. Trimming stripped 0 bases from V and 6 bases from J, with 8 bases between. Germline V CDR1 and CDR2: MNHNY, SVGAGI (reference sequence). This CDR3 spans 13 amino acids. CDR3 in DNA: TGTGCCAGCAGTTACTCGGCGGGTAATGGCTACACCTTC. It translates to CASSYSAGNGYTF.

J is TRBJ2-1 and V is TRBV29-1, with 13 bases that match TRBD2. This CDR3 is 15 amino acids long. V dropped 6 bases and J dropped 9; count of bases not matched to a gene: 11. CDR1 SQVTM and CDR2 ANQGSEA come from the germline V gene. The CDR3 DNA reads TGCAGCGTCCTGACCGGGACTAGCGGGACTGGTGAGCAGTTCTTC. Translated, it gives CSVLTGTSGTGEQFF.

The rearrangement links TRBV18 to TRBJ2-1; unclear D gene. The CDR3 consists of 12 residues. The V gene's germline CDR1 is KGHSH and CDR2 LQKENI. Trimming took 9 bases from V and 5 from J, leaving 11 bases between them. The CDR3 loop is CASQTVDNEQFF. Written as DNA, the CDR3 is TGTGCCAGTCAGACGGTAGACAATGAGCAGTTCTTC.